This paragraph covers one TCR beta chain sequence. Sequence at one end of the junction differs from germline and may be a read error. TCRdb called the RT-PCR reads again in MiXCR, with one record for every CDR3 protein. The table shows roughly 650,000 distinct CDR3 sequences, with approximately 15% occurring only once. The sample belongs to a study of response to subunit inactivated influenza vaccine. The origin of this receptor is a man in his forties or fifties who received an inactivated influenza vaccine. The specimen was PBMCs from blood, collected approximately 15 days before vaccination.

The CDR3 coding sequence is TGTGGCAGCAGCTTAATGGCGGGACAGTGGGTCACAGATACGCAGTATTTT. Protein sequence: CGSSLMAGQWVTDTQYF. The chain couples TRBV7-9 to TRBJ2-3; TRBD1 might be the D (7 bases). Germline V gives CDR1 SEHNR, CDR2 FQNEAQ (reference sequence). This CDR3 is built from 17 residues.